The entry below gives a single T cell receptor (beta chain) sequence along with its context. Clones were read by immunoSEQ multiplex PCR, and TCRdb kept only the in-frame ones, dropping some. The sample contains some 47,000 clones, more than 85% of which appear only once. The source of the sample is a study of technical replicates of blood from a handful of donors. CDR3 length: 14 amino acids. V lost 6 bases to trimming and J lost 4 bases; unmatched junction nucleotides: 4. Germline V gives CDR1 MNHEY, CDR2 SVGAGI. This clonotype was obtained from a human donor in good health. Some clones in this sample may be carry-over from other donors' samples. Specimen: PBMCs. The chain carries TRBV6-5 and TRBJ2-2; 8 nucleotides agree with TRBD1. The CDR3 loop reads CASRITGGTGELFF. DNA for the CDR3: TGTGCCAGCAGAATCACAGGGGGCACCGGGGAGCTGTTTTTT.